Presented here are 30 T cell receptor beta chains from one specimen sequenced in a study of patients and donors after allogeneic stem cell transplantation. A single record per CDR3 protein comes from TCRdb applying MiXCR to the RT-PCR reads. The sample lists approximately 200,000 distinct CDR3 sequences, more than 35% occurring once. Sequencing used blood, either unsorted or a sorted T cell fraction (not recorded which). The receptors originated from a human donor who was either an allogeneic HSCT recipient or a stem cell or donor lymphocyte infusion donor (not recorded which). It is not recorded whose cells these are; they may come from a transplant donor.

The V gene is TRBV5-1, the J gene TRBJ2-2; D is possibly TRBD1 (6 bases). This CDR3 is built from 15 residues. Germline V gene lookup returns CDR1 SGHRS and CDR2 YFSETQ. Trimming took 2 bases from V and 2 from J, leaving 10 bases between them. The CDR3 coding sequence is TGCGCCAGCAGCTTTCAGGGGTTAAACACCGGGGAGCTGTTTTTT. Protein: CASSFQGLNTGELFF.

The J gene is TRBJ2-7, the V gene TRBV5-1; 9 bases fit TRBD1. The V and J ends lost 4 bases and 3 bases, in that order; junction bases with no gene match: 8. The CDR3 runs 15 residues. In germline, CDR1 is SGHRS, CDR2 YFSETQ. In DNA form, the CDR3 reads TGCGCCAGCAGCGAGATAACAGGGGGCGGCTACGAGCAGTACTTC. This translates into CASSEITGGGYEQYF.

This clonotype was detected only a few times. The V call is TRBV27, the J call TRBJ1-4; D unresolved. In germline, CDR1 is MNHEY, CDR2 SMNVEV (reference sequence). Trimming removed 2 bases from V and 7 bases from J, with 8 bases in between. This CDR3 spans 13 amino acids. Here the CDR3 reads CASSLILSEKLFF. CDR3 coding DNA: TGTGCCAGCAGTTTAATTCTGAGTGAAAAACTGTTTTTT.

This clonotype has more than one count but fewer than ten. The CDR3 nucleotides read TGTGCCAGCAGTCCCCGGGTGGGGACTGAAGCTTTCTTT. This translates into CASSPRVGTEAFF. The V call is TRBV28, the J call TRBJ1-1, with D unclear. This CDR3 has 13 residues. V was shortened by 5 bases and J by 5 bases, with 12 bases between the two germline ends. Looked up from germline, CDR1 is MDHEN and CDR2 is SYDVKM.

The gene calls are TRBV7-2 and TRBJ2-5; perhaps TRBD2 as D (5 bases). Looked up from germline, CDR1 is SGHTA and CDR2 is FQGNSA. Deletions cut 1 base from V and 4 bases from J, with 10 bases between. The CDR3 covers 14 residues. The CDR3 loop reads CASSLVDYAETQYF. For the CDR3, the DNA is TGTGCCAGCAGCTTAGTAGACTATGCAGAGACCCAGTACTTC.

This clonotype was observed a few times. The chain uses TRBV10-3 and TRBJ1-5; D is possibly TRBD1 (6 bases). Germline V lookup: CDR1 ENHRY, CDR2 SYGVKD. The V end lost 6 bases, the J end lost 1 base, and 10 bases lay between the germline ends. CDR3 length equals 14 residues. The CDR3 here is CAISLTGSNQPQHF. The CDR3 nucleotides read TGTGCCATCAGCCTTACAGGGAGCAATCAGCCCCAGCATTTT.

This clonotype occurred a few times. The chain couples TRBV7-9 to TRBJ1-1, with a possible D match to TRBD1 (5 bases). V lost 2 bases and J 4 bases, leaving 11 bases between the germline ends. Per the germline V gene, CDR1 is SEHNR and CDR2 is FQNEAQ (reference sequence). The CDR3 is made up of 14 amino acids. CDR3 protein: CASSLTQGSTEAFF. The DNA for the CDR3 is TGTGCCAGCAGCTTAACCCAGGGTAGCACTGAAGCTTTCTTT.

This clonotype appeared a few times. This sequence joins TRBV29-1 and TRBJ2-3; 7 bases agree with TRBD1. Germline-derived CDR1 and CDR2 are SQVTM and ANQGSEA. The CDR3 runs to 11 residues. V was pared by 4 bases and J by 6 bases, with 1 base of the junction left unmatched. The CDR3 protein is CSVARGDTQYF. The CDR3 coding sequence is TGCAGCGTTGCCAGGGGGGATACGCAGTATTTT.

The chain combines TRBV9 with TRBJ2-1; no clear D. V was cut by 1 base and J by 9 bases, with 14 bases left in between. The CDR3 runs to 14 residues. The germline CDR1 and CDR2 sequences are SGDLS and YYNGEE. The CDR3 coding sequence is TGTGCCAGCAGCGTAATCAGGACGGGTGGTGAGCAGTTCTTC. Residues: CASSVIRTGGEQFF.

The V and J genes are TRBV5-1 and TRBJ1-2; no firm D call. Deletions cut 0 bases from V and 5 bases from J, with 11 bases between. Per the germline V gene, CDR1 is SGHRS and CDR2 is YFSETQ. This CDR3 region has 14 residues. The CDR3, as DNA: TGCGCCAGCAGCTTGGCCGGGGAGGGATATGGCTACACCTTC. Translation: CASSLAGEGYGYTF. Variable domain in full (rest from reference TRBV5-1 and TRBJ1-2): KAGVTQTPRYLIKTRGQQVTLSCSPISGHRSVSWYQQTPGQGLQFLFEYFSETQRNKGNFPGRFSGRQFSNSRSEMNVSTLELGDSALYLCASSLAGEGYGYTFGSGTRLTVV.

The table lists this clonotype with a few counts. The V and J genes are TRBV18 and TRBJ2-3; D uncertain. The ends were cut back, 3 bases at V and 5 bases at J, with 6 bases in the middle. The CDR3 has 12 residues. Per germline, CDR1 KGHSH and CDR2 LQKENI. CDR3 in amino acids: CASSPLGDTQYF. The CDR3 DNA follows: TGTGCCAGCTCACCCTTGGGAGATACGCAGTATTTT. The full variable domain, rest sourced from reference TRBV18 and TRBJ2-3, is NAGVMQNPRHLVRRRGQEARLRCSPMKGHSHVYWYRQLPEEGLKFMVYLQKENIIDESGMPKERFSAEFPKEGPSILRIQQVVRGDSAAYFCASSPLGDTQYFGPGTRLTVL.

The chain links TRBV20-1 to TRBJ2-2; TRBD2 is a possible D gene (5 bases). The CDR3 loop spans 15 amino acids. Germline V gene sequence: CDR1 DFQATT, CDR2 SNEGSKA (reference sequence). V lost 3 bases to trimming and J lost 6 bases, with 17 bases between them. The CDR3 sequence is CSARRVPEFAGELFF. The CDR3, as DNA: TGCAGTGCTAGGAGGGTACCAGAATTCGCCGGGGAGCTGTTTTTT.

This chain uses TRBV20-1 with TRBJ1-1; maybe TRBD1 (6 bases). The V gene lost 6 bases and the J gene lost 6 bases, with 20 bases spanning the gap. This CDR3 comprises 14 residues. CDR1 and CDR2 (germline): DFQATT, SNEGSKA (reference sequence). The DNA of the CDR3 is TGCAGTGCCAGATCCCTAGGGGGAAAGGCTGAAGCTTTCTTT. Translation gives CSARSLGGKAEAFF.

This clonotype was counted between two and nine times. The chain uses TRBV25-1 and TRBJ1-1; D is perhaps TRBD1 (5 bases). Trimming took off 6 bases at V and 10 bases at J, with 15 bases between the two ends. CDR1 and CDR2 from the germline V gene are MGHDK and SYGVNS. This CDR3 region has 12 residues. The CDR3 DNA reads TGTGCCAGCAGGTCGGGACCCTCTAGAGCTTTCTTT. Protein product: CASRSGPSRAFF.

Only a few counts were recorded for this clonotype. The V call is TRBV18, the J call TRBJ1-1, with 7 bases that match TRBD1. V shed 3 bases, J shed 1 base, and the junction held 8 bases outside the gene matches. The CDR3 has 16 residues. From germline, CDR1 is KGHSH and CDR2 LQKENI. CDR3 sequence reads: CASSPTGVEKNTEAFF. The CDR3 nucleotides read TGTGCCAGCTCACCCACAGGGGTCGAAAAGAACACTGAAGCTTTCTTT.

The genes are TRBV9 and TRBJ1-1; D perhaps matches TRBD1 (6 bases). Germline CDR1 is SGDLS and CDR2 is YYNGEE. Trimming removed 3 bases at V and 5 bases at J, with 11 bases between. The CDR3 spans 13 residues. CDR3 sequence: CASSGGALTEAFF. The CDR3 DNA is TGTGCCAGCAGCGGGGGGGCTTTGACTGAAGCTTTCTTT.

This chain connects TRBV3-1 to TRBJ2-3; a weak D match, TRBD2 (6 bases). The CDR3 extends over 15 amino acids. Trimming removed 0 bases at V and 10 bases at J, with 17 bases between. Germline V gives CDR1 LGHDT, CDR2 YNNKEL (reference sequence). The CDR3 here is CASSQEDFQGRPQYF. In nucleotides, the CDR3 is TGTGCCAGCAGCCAAGAGGATTTTCAAGGGAGGCCGCAGTATTTT.

CDR3 region: CASRPGGGRLPSSYNSPLHF. The DNA of the CDR3 is TGTGCCAGCAGACCAGGGGGCGGACGACTTCCGAGCTCCTATAATTCACCCCTCCACTTT. The V and J genes are TRBV27 and TRBJ1-6, with 8 bases matching TRBD1. Unmatched junction bases numbered 16, after V lost 6 bases and J lost 0 bases. The germline V gene has CDR1 MNHEY and CDR2 SMNVEV (reference sequence). There are 20 residues in the CDR3.

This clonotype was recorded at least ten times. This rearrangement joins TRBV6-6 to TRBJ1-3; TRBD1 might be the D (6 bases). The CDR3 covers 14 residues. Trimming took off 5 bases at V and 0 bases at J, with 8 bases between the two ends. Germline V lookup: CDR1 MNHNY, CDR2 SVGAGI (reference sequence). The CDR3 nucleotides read TGTGCCAGCAGTCAACAGGGCTCTGGAAACACCATATATTTT. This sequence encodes CASSQQGSGNTIYF.

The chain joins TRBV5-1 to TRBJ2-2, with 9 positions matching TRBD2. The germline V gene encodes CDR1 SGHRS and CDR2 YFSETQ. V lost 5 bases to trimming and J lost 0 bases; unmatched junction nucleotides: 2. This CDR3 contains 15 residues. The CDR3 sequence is CASRSGGPNTGELFF. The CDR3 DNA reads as TGCGCCAGCAGAAGCGGGGGGCCGAACACCGGGGAGCTGTTTTTT.

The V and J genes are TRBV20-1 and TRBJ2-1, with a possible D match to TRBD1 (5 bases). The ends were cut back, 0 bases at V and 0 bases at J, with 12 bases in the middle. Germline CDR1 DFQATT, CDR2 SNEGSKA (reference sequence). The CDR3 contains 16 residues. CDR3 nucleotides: TGCAGTGCTAGAGACCGTGAAGGGGCCTCCTACAATGAGCAGTTCTTC. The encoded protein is CSARDREGASYNEQFF.

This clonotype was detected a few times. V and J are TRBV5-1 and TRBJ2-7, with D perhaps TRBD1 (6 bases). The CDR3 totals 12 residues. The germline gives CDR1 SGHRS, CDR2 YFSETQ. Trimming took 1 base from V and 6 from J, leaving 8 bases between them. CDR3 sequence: CASSLTGREQYF. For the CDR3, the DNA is TGCGCCAGCAGCTTGACAGGGCGCGAGCAGTACTTC. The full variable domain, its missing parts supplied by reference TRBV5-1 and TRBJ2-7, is KAGVTQTPRYLIKTRGQQVTLSCSPISGHRSVSWYQQTPGQGLQFLFEYFSETQRNKGNFPGRFSGRQFSNSRSEMNVSTLELGDSALYLCASSLTGREQYFGPGTRLTVT.

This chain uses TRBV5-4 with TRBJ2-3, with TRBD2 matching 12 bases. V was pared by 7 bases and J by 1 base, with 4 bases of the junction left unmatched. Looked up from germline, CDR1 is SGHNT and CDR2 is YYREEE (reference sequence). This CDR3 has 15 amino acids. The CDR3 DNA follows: TGTGCCAGCGGACTAGCGGGGAGACGCACAGATACGCAGTATTTT. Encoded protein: CASGLAGRRTDTQYF.

The CDR3 DNA reads as TGCGCCAGCATGAGGGGGATGAACACTGAAGCTTTCTTT. Translation: CASMRGMNTEAFF. The chain combines TRBV5-1 with TRBJ1-1, with D maybe TRBD1 (6 bases). The germline CDR1 and CDR2 sequences are SGHRS and YFSETQ. The CDR3 extends over 13 amino acids. V lost 6 bases and J lost 0, with 9 bases in between.

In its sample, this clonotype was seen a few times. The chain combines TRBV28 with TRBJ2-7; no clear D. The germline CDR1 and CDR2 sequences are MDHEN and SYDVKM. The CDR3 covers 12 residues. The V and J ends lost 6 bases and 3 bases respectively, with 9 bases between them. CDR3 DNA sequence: TGTGCCAGCAGCTCCCTTTTCTACGAGCAGTACTTC. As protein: CASSSLFYEQYF. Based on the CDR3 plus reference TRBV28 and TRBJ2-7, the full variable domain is DVKVTQSSRYLVKRTGEKVFLECVQDMDHENMFWYRQDPGLGLRLIYFSYDVKMKEKGDIPEGYSVSREKKERFSLILESASTNQTSMYLCASSSLFYEQYFGPGTRLTVT.

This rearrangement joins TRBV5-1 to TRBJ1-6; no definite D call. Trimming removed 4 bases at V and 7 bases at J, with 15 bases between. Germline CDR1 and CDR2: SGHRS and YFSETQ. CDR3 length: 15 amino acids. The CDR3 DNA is TGCGCCAGCAGCCTAGAAGGGTCTCGGAATTCACCCCTCCACTTT. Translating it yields CASSLEGSRNSPLHF.

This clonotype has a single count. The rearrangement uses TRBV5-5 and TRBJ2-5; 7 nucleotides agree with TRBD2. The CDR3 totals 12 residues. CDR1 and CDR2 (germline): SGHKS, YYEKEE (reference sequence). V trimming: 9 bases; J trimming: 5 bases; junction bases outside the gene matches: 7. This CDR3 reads CATGLVGETQYF. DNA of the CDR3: TGTGCCACCGGACTAGTGGGGGAGACCCAGTACTTC.

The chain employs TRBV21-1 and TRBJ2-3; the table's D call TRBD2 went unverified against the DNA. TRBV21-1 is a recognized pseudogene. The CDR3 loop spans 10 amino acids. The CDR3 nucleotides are TGTGCCAGCAGCACCGGGACTGAGTATTTT. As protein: CASSTGTEYF.

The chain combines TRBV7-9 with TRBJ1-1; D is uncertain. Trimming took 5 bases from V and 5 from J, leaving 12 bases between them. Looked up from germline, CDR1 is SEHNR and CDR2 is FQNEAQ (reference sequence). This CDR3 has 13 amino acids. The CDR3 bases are TGTGCCAGCAGCCATATTTTTGGGACTGAAGCTTTCTTT. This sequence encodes CASSHIFGTEAFF.

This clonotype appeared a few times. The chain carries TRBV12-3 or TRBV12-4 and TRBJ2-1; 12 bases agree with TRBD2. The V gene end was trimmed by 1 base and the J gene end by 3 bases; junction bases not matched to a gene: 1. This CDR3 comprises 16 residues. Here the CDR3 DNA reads TGTGCCAGCAGTTTAGAGACTAGCGGGGGCTACAATGAGCAGTTCTTC. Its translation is CASSLETSGGYNEQFF.